The T cell receptor beta chain under discussion was sequenced for a study of blood T cell repertoires in COVID-19. Study information: T cells, B-cell-depleted T cells, or PBMCs provided the cDNA or gDNA that served as material.

Participants were aged roughly 18 to 90 years from approximately 24 US areas. Clinical history reported by participants formed the basis on which cohorts were assigned. Original data processing: From reference gene primer amplification, estimates of nucleated cell counts were derived. Sequencing used immunoSEQ multiplex PCR; TCRdb keeps in-frame clones, though not all of them. The DNA was the basis for D and trimming; V, J and clone size are from that table. The data show 300,000 to 500,000 clones, around 87% seen once. The V and J ends lost 5 bases and 11 bases respectively, with 17 bases between them. The CDR3 contains 14 residues. From germline, CDR1 is SGDLS and CDR2 YYNGEE.

The sequenced sample was PBMCs or T cells enriched from blood (not recorded which). The chain is built from TRBV9 and TRBJ1-6, with a possible D match to TRBD1 (6 bases). The origin of this receptor is a woman in her 30s with acute COVID-19. CDR3 residues: CASRAQGFQAPLHF. The CDR3 nucleotides are TGTGCCAGCAGAGCCCAGGGGTTTCAAGCACCCCTCCACTTT.